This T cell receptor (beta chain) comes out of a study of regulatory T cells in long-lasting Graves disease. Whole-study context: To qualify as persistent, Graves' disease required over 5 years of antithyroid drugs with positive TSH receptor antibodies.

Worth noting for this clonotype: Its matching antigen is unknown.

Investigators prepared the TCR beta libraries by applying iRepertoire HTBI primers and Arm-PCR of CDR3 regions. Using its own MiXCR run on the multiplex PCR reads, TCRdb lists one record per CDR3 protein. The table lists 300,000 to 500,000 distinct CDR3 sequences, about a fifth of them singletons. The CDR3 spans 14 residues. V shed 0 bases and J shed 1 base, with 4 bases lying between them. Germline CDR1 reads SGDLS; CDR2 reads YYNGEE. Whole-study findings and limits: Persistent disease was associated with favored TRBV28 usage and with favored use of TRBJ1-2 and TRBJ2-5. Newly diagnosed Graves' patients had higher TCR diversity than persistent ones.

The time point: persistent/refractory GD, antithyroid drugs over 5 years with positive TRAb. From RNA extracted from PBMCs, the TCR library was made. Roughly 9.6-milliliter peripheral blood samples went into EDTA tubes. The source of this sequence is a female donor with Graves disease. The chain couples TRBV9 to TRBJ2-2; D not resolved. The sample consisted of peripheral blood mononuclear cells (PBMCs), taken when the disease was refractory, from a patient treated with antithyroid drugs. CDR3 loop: CASSVDLNTGELFF. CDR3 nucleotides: TGTGCCAGCAGCGTAGATCTGAACACCGGGGAGCTGTTTTTT.